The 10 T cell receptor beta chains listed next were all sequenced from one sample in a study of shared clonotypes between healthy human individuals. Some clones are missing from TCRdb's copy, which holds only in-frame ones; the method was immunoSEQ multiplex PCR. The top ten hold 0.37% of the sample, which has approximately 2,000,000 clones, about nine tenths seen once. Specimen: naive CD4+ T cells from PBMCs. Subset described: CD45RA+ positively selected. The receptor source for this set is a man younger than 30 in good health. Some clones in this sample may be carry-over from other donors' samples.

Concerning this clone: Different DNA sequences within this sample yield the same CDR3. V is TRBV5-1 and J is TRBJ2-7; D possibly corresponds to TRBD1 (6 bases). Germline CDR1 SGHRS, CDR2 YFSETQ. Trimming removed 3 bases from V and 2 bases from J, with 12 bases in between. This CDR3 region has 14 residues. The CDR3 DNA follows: TGCGCCAGCAGCTCACAGGGTGGTACCTACGAGCAGTACTTC. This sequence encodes CASSSQGGTYEQYF.

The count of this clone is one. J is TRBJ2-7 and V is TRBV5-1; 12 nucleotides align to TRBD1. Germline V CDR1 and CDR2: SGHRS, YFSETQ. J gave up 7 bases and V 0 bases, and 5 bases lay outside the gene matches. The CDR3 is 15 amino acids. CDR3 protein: CASSLVGQGAIEQYF. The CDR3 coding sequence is TGCGCCAGCAGCTTGGTGGGACAGGGGGCGATTGAGCAGTACTTC.

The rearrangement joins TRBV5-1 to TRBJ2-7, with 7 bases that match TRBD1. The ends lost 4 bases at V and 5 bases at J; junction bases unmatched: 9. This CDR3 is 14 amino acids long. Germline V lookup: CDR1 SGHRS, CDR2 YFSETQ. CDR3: CASSPGQGVNEQYF. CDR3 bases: TGCGCCAGCAGCCCCGGGCAGGGGGTGAACGAGCAGTACTTC.

Written as DNA, the CDR3 is TGTGCCTCAAACCCCGGGACTAGCGGGTCCTATACGCAGTATTTT. This codes for CASNPGTSGSYTQYF. The chain is built from TRBV30 and TRBJ2-3; 12 bases match TRBD2. V lost 7 bases, J lost 7 bases, and 12 bases stayed unmatched. There are 15 residues in the CDR3. Germline V gene sequence: CDR1 GTSNPN, CDR2 SVGIG (reference sequence).

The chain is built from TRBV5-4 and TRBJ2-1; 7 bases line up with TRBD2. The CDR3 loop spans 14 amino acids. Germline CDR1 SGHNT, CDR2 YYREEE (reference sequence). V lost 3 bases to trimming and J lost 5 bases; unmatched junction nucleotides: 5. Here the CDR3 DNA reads TGTGCCAGCAGCTCCCCGGGGAGGGACAATGAGCAGTTCTTC. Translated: CASSSPGRDNEQFF.

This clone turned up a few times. The CDR3 reads CASSQIGTSGSNTGELFF. CDR3 nucleotide sequence: TGTGCCAGCAGTCAAATCGGGACTAGCGGGTCGAACACCGGGGAGCTGTTTTTT. The V gene is TRBV25-1, the J gene TRBJ2-2, with TRBD2 matching 12 bases. Unmatched junction bases numbered 7, after V lost 5 bases and J lost 0 bases. The CDR3 extends over 18 amino acids. Per the germline V gene, CDR1 is MGHDK and CDR2 is SYGVNS.

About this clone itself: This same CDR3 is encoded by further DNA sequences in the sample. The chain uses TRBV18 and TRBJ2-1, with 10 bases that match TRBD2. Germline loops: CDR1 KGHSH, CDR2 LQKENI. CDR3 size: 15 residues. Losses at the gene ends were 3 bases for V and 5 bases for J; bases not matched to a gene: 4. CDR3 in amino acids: CASSPWTSGNNEQFF. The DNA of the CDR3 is TGTGCCAGCTCACCTTGGACTAGCGGAAACAATGAGCAGTTCTTC.

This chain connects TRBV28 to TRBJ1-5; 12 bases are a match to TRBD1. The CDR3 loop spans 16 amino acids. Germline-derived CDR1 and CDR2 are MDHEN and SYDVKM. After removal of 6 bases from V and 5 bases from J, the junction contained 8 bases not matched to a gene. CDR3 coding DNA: TGTGCCAGCAGCCTGGCCGGGACAGGGGGCGATCAGCCCCAGCATTTT. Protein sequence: CASSLAGTGGDQPQHF.

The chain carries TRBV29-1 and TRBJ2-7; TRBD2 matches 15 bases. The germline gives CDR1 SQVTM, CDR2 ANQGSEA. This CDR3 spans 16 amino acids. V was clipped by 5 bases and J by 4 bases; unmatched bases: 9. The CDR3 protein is CSVRGTSGRSRYEQYF. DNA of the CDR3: TGCAGCGTTAGGGGGACTAGCGGGAGGTCCAGGTACGAGCAGTACTTC.

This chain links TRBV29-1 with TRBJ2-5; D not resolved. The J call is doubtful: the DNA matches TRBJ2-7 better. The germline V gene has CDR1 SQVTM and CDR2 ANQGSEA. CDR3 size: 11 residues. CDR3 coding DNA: TGCAGCGTTGAACTAAACTACGAGCAGTACTTC. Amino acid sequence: CSVELNYEQYF.